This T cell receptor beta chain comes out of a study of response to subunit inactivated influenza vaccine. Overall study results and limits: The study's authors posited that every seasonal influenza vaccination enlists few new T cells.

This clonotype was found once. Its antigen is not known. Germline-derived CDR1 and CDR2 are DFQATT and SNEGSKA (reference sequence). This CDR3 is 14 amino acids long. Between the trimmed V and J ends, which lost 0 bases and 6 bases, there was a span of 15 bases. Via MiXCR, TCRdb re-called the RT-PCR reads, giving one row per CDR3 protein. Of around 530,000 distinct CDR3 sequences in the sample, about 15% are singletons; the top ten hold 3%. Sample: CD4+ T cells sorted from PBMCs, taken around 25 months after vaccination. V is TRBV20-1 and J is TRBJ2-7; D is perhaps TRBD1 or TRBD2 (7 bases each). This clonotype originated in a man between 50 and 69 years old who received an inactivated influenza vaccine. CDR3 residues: CSARDQGRGGEQYF. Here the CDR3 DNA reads TGCAGTGCTAGAGATCAGGGCAGGGGGGGCGAGCAGTACTTC.